The 24 T cell receptor beta chains given below trace back to one sample, sequenced in a study of cytomegalovirus exposure and HLA in healthy donors. 13 Jbeta primers and 60 Vbeta primers were used for the PCR. Here immunoSEQ multiplex PCR was the method, and the copy in TCRdb shows in-frame clones only, minus some. The data contain approximately 140,000 clones, about three quarters of them singletons. The sequencing sample was made of PBMCs. Receptor source: a woman aged 60 to 75 in good health and CMV-seropositive.

This clone was detected once. J is TRBJ1-1 and V is TRBV5-1; TRBD1 is a possible D gene (6 bases). Per germline, CDR1 SGHRS and CDR2 YFSETQ. The V gene lost 4 bases and the J gene lost 2 bases, with 15 bases spanning the gap. The CDR3 has 15 amino acids. CDR3 coding DNA: TGCGCCAGCAGCGTAAGGGGGGGGGAAAACACTGAAGCTTTCTTT. Its protein product is CASSVRGGENTEAFF.

This clone occurred a few times. The rearrangement uses TRBV5-1 and TRBJ1-4; 7 bases agree with TRBD1. This CDR3 has 14 residues. Germline CDR1 reads SGHRS; CDR2 reads YFSETQ. The ends lost 4 bases at V and 8 bases at J; junction bases unmatched: 8. The CDR3 DNA reads TGCGCCAGCAGCCCGGGGACAGAACTAGAAAAACTGTTTTTT. Translating it yields CASSPGTELEKLFF. The variable domain in full, completed from reference TRBV5-1 and TRBJ1-4, reads KAGVTQTPRYLIKTRGQQVTLSCSPISGHRSVSWYQQTPGQGLQFLFEYFSETQRNKGNFPGRFSGRQFSNSRSEMNVSTLELGDSALYLCASSPGTELEKLFFGSGTQLSVL.

The chain links TRBV2 to TRBJ1-1, with D maybe TRBD1 (5 bases). Trimming stripped 6 bases from V and 2 bases from J, with 10 bases between. CDR3 length equals 13 residues. The germline CDR1 and CDR2 sequences are SNHLY and FYNNEI. The CDR3 DNA sequence: TGTGCCAGCAGGGCAGGGCTTAACACTGAAGCTTTCTTT. Its protein product is CASRAGLNTEAFF.

This clone came up once. The chain uses TRBV11-3 and TRBJ2-3; D is perhaps TRBD2 (5 bases). The CDR3 spans 13 residues. Germline V gene sequence: CDR1 SGHNT, CDR2 YENEEA. V was shortened by 2 bases and J by 4 bases, with 7 bases between the two germline ends. The CDR3 bases are TGTGCCAGCAGCTTATACGGGGCAGATACGCAGTATTTT. Its protein product is CASSLYGADTQYF.

The chain links TRBV9 to TRBJ2-2; D gene uncertain. There are 15 residues in the CDR3. The germline V gene encodes CDR1 SGDLS and CDR2 YYNGEE. V shed 0 bases and J shed 7 bases, with 13 bases lying between them. The CDR3 sequence: CASSVGALGGGELFF. CDR3 sequence (DNA): TGTGCCAGCAGCGTAGGAGCCCTCGGCGGCGGGGAGCTGTTTTTT. The full variable domain, rest sourced from reference TRBV9 and TRBJ2-2, is DSGVTQTPKHLITATGQRVTLRCSPRSGDLSVYWYQQSLDQGLQFLIQYYNGEERAKGNILERFSAQQFPDLHSELNLSSLELGDSALYFCASSVGALGGGELFFGEGSRLTVL.

The V gene is TRBV10-2, the J gene TRBJ2-7; 8 bases fit TRBD1. This CDR3 comprises 16 residues. Losses at the gene ends were 5 bases for V and 2 bases for J; bases not matched to a gene: 11. CDR1 and CDR2 (germline): WSHSY, SAAADI. The CDR3 DNA follows: TGCGCCAGCAGTAGGGCCTCGACAGGGGAAGCCTACGAGCAGTACTTC. It specifies CASSRASTGEAYEQYF.

The DNA of the CDR3 is TGTGCCAGCAGCTGGGGACAGGAGCAGTACTTC. This gives the protein CASSWGQEQYF. This sequence joins TRBV7-9 and TRBJ2-5; TRBD1 matches at 8 bases. With V trimmed by 4 bases and J by 11 bases, 3 bases remained unmatched. CDR1 is SEHNR and CDR2 is FQNEAQ in the germline V gene (reference sequence). CDR3 length equals 11 residues.

J is TRBJ1-1 and V is TRBV7-3; possible D gene TRBD1, 6 bases. Trimming took 5 bases from V and 3 from J, leaving 13 bases between them. CDR1 and CDR2 from the germline V gene are SGHTA and FQGTGA. The CDR3 totals 14 residues. CDR3 sequence: CASSATGSDTEAFF. In DNA form, the CDR3 reads TGTGCCAGCAGCGCAACAGGGTCGGACACTGAAGCTTTCTTT.

Only a few counts were recorded for this clone. The chain joins TRBV6-1 to TRBJ1-1, with a tentative D call TRBD1 (6 bases). V lost 5 bases to trimming and J lost 5 bases, with 9 bases between them. Looked up from germline, CDR1 is MNHNS and CDR2 is SASEGT. The CDR3 spans 12 residues. CDR3 protein: CASSNRDTEAFF. The CDR3 bases are TGTGCCAGCAGTAACAGGGATACTGAAGCTTTCTTT.

The chain couples TRBV5-8 to TRBJ1-1; D gene uncertain. The V gene's germline CDR1 is SGHTS and CDR2 YDEGEE. Trimming removed 4 bases from V and 5 bases from J, with 18 bases in between. The CDR3 contains 15 residues. This chain's CDR3 is CASSLPGARGTEAFF. As DNA, the CDR3 is TGTGCCAGCAGCCTACCGGGAGCCAGAGGGACTGAAGCTTTCTTT.

The chain joins TRBV5-1 to TRBJ1-4; possibly TRBD1 for D (6 bases). Germline V CDR1 and CDR2: SGHRS, YFSETQ. The CDR3 has 16 amino acids. Trimming removed 4 bases at V and 8 bases at J, with 21 bases between. CDR3 amino acids: CASSQGGGTHREKLFF. The CDR3 region has the DNA TGCGCCAGCAGCCAGGGAGGGGGGACCCATCGCGAAAAACTGTTTTTT.

This clone appeared a few times. The V gene is TRBV7-8, the J gene TRBJ2-5; D possibly corresponds to TRBD1 (5 bases). Germline-derived CDR1 and CDR2 are SGHVS and FQNEAQ. V lost 4 bases and J 4 bases, leaving 10 bases between the germline ends. This CDR3 spans 13 amino acids. The CDR3 loop is CASSSRQPETQYF. As DNA, the CDR3 is TGTGCCAGCAGCTCCCGACAGCCAGAGACCCAGTACTTC.

The V call is TRBV5-1, the J call TRBJ1-1; 9 nucleotides match TRBD1. The CDR3 covers 16 residues. V dropped 0 bases and J dropped 1; count of bases not matched to a gene: 4. Germline V gives CDR1 SGHRS, CDR2 YFSETQ. The CDR3 DNA is TGCGCCAGCAGCTTGGATTCGGGACAGGGGAACACTGAAGCTTTCTTT. This codes for CASSLDSGQGNTEAFF.

DNA for the CDR3: TGTGCCAGCTCACCACCGGCAGGCGATGGGTACGAGCAGTACTTC. This codes for CASSPPAGDGYEQYF. V is TRBV18 and J is TRBJ2-7, with D unresolved. CDR1 is KGHSH, CDR2 LQKENI, per germline. Between the trimmed V and J ends, which lost 0 bases and 4 bases, there was a span of 13 bases. The CDR3 length is 15 residues.

This chain joins TRBV6-1 and TRBJ1-6; D is uncertain. This CDR3 spans 13 amino acids. V dropped 5 bases and J dropped 5 bases, with 7 bases sitting between them. Per the germline V gene, CDR1 is MNHNS and CDR2 is SASEGT. Here the CDR3 reads CASSSTHNSPLHF. In DNA, the CDR3 is TGTGCCAGCAGTTCGACTCATAATTCACCCCTCCACTTT.

The chain carries TRBV7-9 and TRBJ1-4; 9 bases are shared with TRBD1. Germline trimming cut 9 bases from V and 5 bases from J; bases unmatched to any gene: 7. The CDR3 is made up of 14 amino acids. Germline CDR1 is SEHNR and CDR2 is FQNEAQ (reference sequence). The CDR3 spells CASQGTGINEKLFF. The CDR3 nucleotides read TGTGCCAGTCAAGGGACAGGGATAAATGAAAAACTGTTTTTT.

This rearrangement joins TRBV6-5 to TRBJ2-3, with unresolved D. This CDR3 spans 14 amino acids. V lost 0 bases to trimming and J lost 1 base, with 5 bases between them. Germline V lookup: CDR1 MNHEY, CDR2 SVGAGI. The CDR3 loop reads CASSYSAGTDTQYF. The CDR3 DNA is TGTGCCAGCAGTTACTCGGCAGGCACAGATACGCAGTATTTT.

The gene calls are TRBV29-1 and TRBJ1-1; 9 bases map to TRBD1. Germline V gives CDR1 SQVTM, CDR2 ANQGSEA. V was clipped by 7 bases and J by 1 base; unmatched bases: 4. The CDR3 totals 13 residues. The CDR3 DNA reads TGCAGCGGGGGACAGGGCGAGAACACTGAAGCTTTCTTT. Its translation: CSGGQGENTEAFF.

The chain combines TRBV10-1 with TRBJ1-1, with D possibly being TRBD1 (6 bases). The CDR3 spans 14 residues. Looked up from germline, CDR1 is WNHNN and CDR2 is SYGVQD (reference sequence). V lost 9 bases, J lost 2 bases, and 16 bases lay in between. CDR3 amino acids: CASKGDTSNTEAFF. DNA of the CDR3: TGCGCCAGTAAAGGGGACACTTCCAACACTGAAGCTTTCTTT.

The V call is TRBV9, the J call TRBJ2-7; the D gene is possibly TRBD1 (6 bases). This CDR3 comprises 14 residues. Germline values: CDR1 SGDLS, CDR2 YYNGEE. V gave up 2 bases and J gave up 13 bases, with 22 bases separating them. Written as DNA, the CDR3 is TGTGCCAGCAGCGTGGAGCCGACAGGCGTCCCCCCCTACTTC. This encodes CASSVEPTGVPPYF.

The chain is built from TRBV29-1 and TRBJ2-7, with TRBD2 as a possible D gene (5 bases). Deletions cut 1 base from V and 3 bases from J, with 7 bases between. Germline assignment: CDR1 SQVTM and CDR2 ANQGSEA. The CDR3 is 12 amino acids. The chain's CDR3 is CSVEGGGYEQYF. The CDR3 DNA follows: TGCAGCGTTGAAGGCGGAGGCTACGAGCAGTACTTC.

The chain employs TRBV5-1 and TRBJ1-4, with D unresolved. V was trimmed by 0 bases and J by 6 bases, leaving 9 bases between them. CDR1 and CDR2 (germline): SGHRS, YFSETQ. The CDR3 consists of 14 residues. The chain's CDR3 is CASSLGRYDEKLFF. For the CDR3, the DNA is TGCGCCAGCAGCTTGGGGAGGTACGATGAAAAACTGTTTTTT.

This chain links TRBV15 with TRBJ1-4; D not resolved. Trimming stripped 0 bases from V and 10 bases from J, with 15 bases between. Germline V gene sequence: CDR1 LNHNV, CDR2 YYDKDF (reference sequence). The CDR3 extends over 15 amino acids. In DNA form, the CDR3 reads TGTGCCACCAGCAGAGACCGGGAACAAAGCGGAAAACTGTTTTTT. Protein product: CATSRDREQSGKLFF.

This clone was observed a handful of times. V and J are TRBV5-1 and TRBJ1-2; D gene unclear. The CDR3 contains 13 residues. Trimming left V 6 bases short and J 6 bases short, with 15 bases between. Germline CDR1 reads SGHRS; CDR2 reads YFSETQ. CDR3 residues: CASKAGSSDGYTF. In DNA, the CDR3 is TGCGCCAGCAAAGCGGGTTCCTCGGATGGCTACACCTTC.